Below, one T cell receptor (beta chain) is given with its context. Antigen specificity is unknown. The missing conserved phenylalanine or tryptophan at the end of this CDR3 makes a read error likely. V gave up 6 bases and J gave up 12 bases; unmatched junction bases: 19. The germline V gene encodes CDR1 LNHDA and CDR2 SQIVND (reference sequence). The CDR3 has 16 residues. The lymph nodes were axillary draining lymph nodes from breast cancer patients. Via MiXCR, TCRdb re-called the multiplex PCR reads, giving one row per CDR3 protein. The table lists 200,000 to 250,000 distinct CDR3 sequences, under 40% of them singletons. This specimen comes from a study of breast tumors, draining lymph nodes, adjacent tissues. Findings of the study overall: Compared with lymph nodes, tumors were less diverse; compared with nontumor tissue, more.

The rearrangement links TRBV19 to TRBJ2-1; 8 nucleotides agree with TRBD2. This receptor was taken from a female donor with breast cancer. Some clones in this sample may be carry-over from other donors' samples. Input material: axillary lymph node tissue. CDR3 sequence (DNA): TGTGCCAGTAGCCCACAGGTCGGGGGGGCCTCATTAGGGCAGTTCTCC. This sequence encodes CASSPQVGGASLGQFS.